This T cell receptor beta chain was found in a study of CD8+ T cells in alopecia areata. Study-level information: Scoring of severity for treated patients was based on percentage of affected scalp area.

Extracted from the samples, RNA was reverse transcribed into cDNA to serve as the sequencing template. Profiled with immunoSEQ multiplex PCR; TCRdb holds only in-frame clones, not every one. Of 150,000 to 200,000 clones in the sample, 60% were seen once. Study observations and caveats: Among the top 100, expanded CD8+ clones were significantly decreased by tofacitinib, as was scalp clonality. Lesional tissue from the scalp (especially in alopecia totalis/universalis) showed higher clonality than normal scalp. On tofacitinib, scalp and blood still held many of the expanded lesional clones.

Treatment indicated: oral pan-JAK inhibitor, 5-10 mg twice daily. The count of this clone is one. Its target is unknown. This clonotype was sampled from a human donor with alopecia areata. Material: CD4+ T cells sorted from blood, obtained at week 24, from a patient treated with tofacitinib.

CDR3 sequence (DNA): TGTGCCAGCAGTTTATCGGAGCCCAGAGGCCTGCGCACAGATACGCAGTATTTT. Protein sequence: CASSLSEPRGLRTDTQYF. The genes are TRBV27 and TRBJ2-3; D remains ambiguous. The V end was cut by 0 bases, the J end by 1 base, with 17 bases between. CDR3 size: 18 residues. In germline, CDR1 is MNHEY, CDR2 SMNVEV (reference sequence).